Sequencing of this T cell receptor (beta chain) was carried out in a study of OX40 agonist ivuxolimab in advanced cancers. Across the study: Cohort: around 83% men, mean age around 55, aged roughly 20 to 79.

The data were produced by immunoSEQ multiplex PCR, yet TCRdb's version contains in-frame clones alone and is incomplete. The sample carries tens of thousands of clones, approximately 88% recorded once. Deletions cut 1 base from V and 2 bases from J, with 8 bases between. The germline V gene has CDR1 SGHVS and CDR2 FQNEAQ. This CDR3 is 14 amino acids long. This sample comprised CD4+ or CD8+ T cells sorted from blood, obtained in a trial of the OX40 agonist ivuxolimab. The rearrangement links TRBV7-8 to TRBJ1-2; D uncertain. This clonotype originated in an adult with an advanced solid tumor such as melanoma, head and neck, liver or kidney cancer. The CDR3 protein is CASSLDAGNYGYTF. The CDR3 region has the DNA TGTGCCAGCAGCTTAGACGCGGGGAACTATGGCTACACCTTC. The variable domain in full, completed from reference TRBV7-8 and TRBJ1-2, reads GAGVSQSPRYKVAKRGQDVALRCDPISGHVSLFWYQQALGQGPEFLTYFQNEAQLDKSGLPSDRFFAERPEGSVSTLKIQRTQQEDSAVYLCASSLDAGNYGYTFGSGTRLTVV.